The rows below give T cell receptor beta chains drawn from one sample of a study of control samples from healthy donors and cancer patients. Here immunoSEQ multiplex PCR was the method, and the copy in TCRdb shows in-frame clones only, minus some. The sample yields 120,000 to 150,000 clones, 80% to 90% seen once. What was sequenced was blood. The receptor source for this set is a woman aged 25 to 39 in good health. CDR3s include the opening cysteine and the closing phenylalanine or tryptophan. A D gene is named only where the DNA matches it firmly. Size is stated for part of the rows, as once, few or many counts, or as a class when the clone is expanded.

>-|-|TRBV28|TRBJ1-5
TGTGCCAGCACCAACCGATCCGGGAGACCTGGCAATCAGCCCCAGCATTTT
CASTNRSGRPGNQPQHF
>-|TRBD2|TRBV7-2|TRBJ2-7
TGTGCCAGCAGCTTAGTAGGGACCCTAGCGGGTACACTCTACGAGCAGTACTTC
CASSLVGTLAGTLYEQYF
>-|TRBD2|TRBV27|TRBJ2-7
TGTGCCAGCAGTTTACTAGCGGGAACCTACGAGCAGTACTTC
CASSLLAGTYEQYF
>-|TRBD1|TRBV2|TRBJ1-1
TGTGCCAGCAGTCAACAGGGGGGGAACACTGAAGCTTTCTTT
CASSQQGGNTEAFF
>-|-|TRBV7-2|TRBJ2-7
TGTGCCAGCAGCTTACTAGCGACAACCTCCTACGAGCAGTACTTC
CASSLLATTSYEQYF
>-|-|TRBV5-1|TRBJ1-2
TGCGCCAGCAGCTCCCAAGGGGACGTAAACTATGGCTACACCTTC
CASSSQGDVNYGYTF
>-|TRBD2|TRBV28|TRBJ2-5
TGTGCCAGCAGTTCGGGGGGAGGAGAGACCCAGTACTTC
CASSSGGGETQYF
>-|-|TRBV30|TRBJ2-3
TGTGCCTGGACCCCACGGGTGGGCCTCGTATCGCAGTATTTT
CAWTPRVGLVSQYF
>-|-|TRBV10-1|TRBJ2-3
TGCGCCAGCAGTGGAGCGGCTAGCACAGATACGCAGTATTTT
CASSGAASTDTQYF
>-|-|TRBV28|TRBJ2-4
TGTGCCAGCAGTTTATTTCGGGGAAACATTCAGTACTTC
CASSLFRGNIQYF
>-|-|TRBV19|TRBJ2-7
TGTGCCTCCCGAGCTCCTGGGACCTACGAGCAGTACTTC
CASRAPGTYEQYF
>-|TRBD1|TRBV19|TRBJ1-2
TGTGCCAGTAGTATGGACAGGGCTAACTATGGCTACACCTTC
CASSMDRANYGYTF
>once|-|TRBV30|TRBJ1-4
TGTGCCTGGAGTGTACGCGGAGGAGTGATTTTT
CAWSVRGGVIF
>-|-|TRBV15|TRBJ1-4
TGTGCCACCAGCAGAGGTCGCGCAACTAATGAAAAACTGTTTTTT
CATSRGRATNEKLFF
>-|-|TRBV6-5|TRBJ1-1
TGTGCCAGCAGTCCGAGAGCGAGGGAAGCTTTCTTT
CASSPRAREAFF
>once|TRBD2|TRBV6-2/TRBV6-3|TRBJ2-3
TGTGCCAGCAGTCGGACTAGCGGGTCTCCAGATACGCAGTATTTT
CASSRTSGSPDTQYF
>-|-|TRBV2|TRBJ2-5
TGTGCCAGCAGGACGCGGCCAGAGATAGTAGCAGAGACCCAGTACTTC
CASRTRPEIVAETQYF
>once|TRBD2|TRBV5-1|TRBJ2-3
TGCGCCAGCGCCACCGGACTAGCGGGAGGGCAATCAGATACGCAGTATTTT
CASATGLAGGQSDTQYF
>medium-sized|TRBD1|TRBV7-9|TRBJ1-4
TGTGCCAGCAGCTTAACCGAACAGGGGGCATATGAAAAACTGTTTTTT
CASSLTEQGAYEKLFF
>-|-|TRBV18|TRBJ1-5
TGTGCCAGCTCACCAGACGGTAGCAATCAGCCCCAGCATTTT
CASSPDGSNQPQHF
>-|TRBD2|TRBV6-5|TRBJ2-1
TGTGCCAGCACTACTAGCGGGAGATACAATGAGCAGTTCTTC
CASTTSGRYNEQFF
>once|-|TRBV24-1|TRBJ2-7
TGTGCCACCATAGTCGGGGAGCAGTACTTC
CATIVGEQYF
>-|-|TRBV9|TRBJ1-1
TGTGCCAGCAGTATGCAGGATAACACTGAAGCTTTCTTT
CASSMQDNTEAFF
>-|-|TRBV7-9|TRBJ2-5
TGTGCCAGCAGTCTAGATCGTCGAGAGACCCAGTACTTC
CASSLDRRETQYF
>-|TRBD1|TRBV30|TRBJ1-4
TGTGCCTGGAGTGAAGGATTGGGGACAGCTAATGAAAAACTGTTTTTT
CAWSEGLGTANEKLFF
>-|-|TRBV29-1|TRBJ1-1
TGCAGCGTTGGGCAGGGGAGGGGCACTGAAGCTTTCTTT
CSVGQGRGTEAFF
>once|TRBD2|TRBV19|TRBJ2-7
TGTGCCAGTAGTATATCGCTAGCGGGAGGGCGCCCCTACGAGCAGTACTTC
CASSISLAGGRPYEQYF
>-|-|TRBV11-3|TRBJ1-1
TGTGCCAGCAGCTTAGATGGGGAAGCTTTCTTT
CASSLDGEAFF
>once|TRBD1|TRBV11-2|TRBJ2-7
TGTGCCAGCAGAAGCCCAGGGGGTTGGGAGCAGTACTTC
CASRSPGGWEQYF
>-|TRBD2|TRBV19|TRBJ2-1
TGTGCCAGTAGTATCGGTGGTAGCGGGAGGGCCTTTTACAATGAGCAGTTCTTC
CASSIGGSGRAFYNEQFF
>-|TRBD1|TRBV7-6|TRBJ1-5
TGTGCCAGCAGCTACGGACAGGGGGCTAATCAGCCCCAGCATTTT
CASSYGQGANQPQHF
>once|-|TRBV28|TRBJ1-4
TGTGCCAGCACCAGGGAAACTAATGAAAAACTGTTTTTT
CASTRETNEKLFF
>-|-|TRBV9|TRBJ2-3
TGTGCCAGCAGCGTGACCCCATCGGATACGCAGTATTTT
CASSVTPSDTQYF
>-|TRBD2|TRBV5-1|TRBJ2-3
TGCGCCAGCAGCGACCCTAGCGGTGACACAGATACGCAGTATTTT
CASSDPSGDTDTQYF
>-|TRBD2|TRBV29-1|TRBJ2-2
TGCAGCGTTGCAGCGGGAACGAACACCGGGGAGCTGTTTTTT
CSVAAGTNTGELFF
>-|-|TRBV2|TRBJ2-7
TGTGCCAGCGTCTCCTCTTTCTACGAGCAGTACTTC
CASVSSFYEQYF
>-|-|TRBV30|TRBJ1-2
TGTGCCTGGAGTGCTGAGGGGGATCATGGCTACACCTTC
CAWSAEGDHGYTF
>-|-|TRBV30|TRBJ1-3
TGTGCCTGGGTCCTTTTCTCTGGAAACACCATATATTTT
CAWVLFSGNTIYF
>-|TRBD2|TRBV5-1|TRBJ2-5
TGCGCCAGCAGCCCGCTCGGGACTAGGGGGCAAGAGACCCAGTACTTC
CASSPLGTRGQETQYF
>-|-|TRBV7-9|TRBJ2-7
TGTGCCAGCAGCTTAAGTCAGGGTCTCTACGAGCAGTACTTC
CASSLSQGLYEQYF
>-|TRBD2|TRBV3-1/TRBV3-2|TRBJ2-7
TGTGCCAGCAGCCCGGGACTAGCAAGTTACGAGCAGTACTTC
CASSPGLASYEQYF
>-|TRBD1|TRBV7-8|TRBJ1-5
TGTGCCAGCAGCTTAGGGACAGGGAATAGCAATCAGCCCCAGCATTTT
CASSLGTGNSNQPQHF
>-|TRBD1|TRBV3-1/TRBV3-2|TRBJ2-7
TGTGCCAGCAGCGACCGGGACAGGGCCTACGAGCAGTACTTC
CASSDRDRAYEQYF
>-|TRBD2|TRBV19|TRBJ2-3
TGTGCCAGTAGTCTAGCGGGAGGGCCGTCTGGCACAGATACGCAGTATTTT
CASSLAGGPSGTDTQYF
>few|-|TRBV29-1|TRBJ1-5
TGCAGCGTTGAAGATCTTTCAATAGTCGCAGCAGACAGCCGCCATAGCAATCAGCCCCAGCATTTT
CSVEDLSIVAADSRHSNQPQHF
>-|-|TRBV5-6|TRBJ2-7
TGTGCCAGCAGCCTACGTTACAGACCTATCTCCTACGAGCAGTACTTC
CASSLRYRPISYEQYF
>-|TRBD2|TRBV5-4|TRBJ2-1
TGTGCCAGCAGCTTGGCCGCGAAGCGGGGACCTCTCTACAATGAGCAGTTCTTC
CASSLAAKRGPLYNEQFF
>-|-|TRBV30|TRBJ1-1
TGTGCCTGGGGTGAGGAGAGGACTGAAGCTTTCTTT
CAWGEERTEAFF
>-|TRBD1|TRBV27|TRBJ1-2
TGTGCCAGCAGTCCCACGTCCTACACCAGGGGGGGCTACACCTTC
CASSPTSYTRGGYTF
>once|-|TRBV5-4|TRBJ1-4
TGTGCCAGCAGCTTGGATGCCAGACACCTGTTTTTT
CASSLDARHLFF
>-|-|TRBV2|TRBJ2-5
TGTGCCAGCAGTGAACGTCAGGGTACGGAGACCCAGTACTTC
CASSERQGTETQYF
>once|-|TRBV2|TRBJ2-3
TGTGCCAGCAGTGAAATAAACGGACTATTTAGCACAGATACGCAGTATTTT
CASSEINGLFSTDTQYF
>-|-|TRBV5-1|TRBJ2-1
TGCGCCAGCAGCTTGGGTCCCAACAATGAGCAGTTCTTC
CASSLGPNNEQFF